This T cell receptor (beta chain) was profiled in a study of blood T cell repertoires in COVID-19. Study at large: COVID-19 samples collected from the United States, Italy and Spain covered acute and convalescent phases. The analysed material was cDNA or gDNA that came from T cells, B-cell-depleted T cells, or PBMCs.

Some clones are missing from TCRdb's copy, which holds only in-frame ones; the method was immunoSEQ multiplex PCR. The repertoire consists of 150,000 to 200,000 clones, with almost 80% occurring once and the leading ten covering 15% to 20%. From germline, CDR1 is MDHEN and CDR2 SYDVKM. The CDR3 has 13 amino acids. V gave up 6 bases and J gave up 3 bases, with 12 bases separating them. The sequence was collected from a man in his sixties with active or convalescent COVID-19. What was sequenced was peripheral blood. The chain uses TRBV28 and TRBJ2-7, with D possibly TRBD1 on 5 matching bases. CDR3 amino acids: CASRIDSNYEQYF. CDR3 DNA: TGTGCCAGCAGGATTGACAGTAACTACGAGCAGTACTTC. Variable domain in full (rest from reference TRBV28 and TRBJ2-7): DVKVTQSSRYLVKRTGEKVFLECVQDMDHENMFWYRQDPGLGLRLIYFSYDVKMKEKGDIPEGYSVSREKKERFSLILESASTNQTSMYLCASRIDSNYEQYFGPGTRLTVT.